This TCR beta chain emerged from a study of T-cell reconstitution after alpha-beta-depleted transplantation in children. Broader study findings: Surviving recipient T cells and thymic progenitors underlay high day-60 TCRbeta diversity in some patients. In patients about two months after transplant, alpha-beta T cells reportedly arose from several hundred expanded graft clones. When one year had passed after transplant, most T-cell counts and diversity came from newly produced T cells.

This clonotype was detected a few times. Antigen unknown. TCRbeta library construction was performed incorporating unique molecular identifiers. One entry per CDR3 protein results from TCRdb running MiXCR on the PCR reads. The table shows hundreds of thousands of distinct CDR3 sequences, with under 15% occurring only once. In germline, CDR1 is SGHRS, CDR2 YFSETQ. Trimming took 3 bases from V and 1 from J; bases not matched to a gene: 6. CDR3 length: 16 amino acids. The TCR sequence derives from a girl aged 2 to 10 with congenital amegakaryocytic thrombocytopenia, due to receive a stem cell transplant. The chain uses TRBV5-1 and TRBJ2-5, with 10 positions matching TRBD2. The material sequenced was PBMCs, taken before TCRalphabeta/CD19-depleted stem cell transplant. The CDR3 DNA reads TGCGCCAGCAGCTCATCGGGACTAGCGATCCAAGAGACCCAGTACTTC. It translates to CASSSSGLAIQETQYF.